Listed below are T cell receptor beta chains from one sample, sequenced in a study of OX40 agonist ivuxolimab in advanced cancers. Here immunoSEQ multiplex PCR was the method, and the copy in TCRdb shows in-frame clones only, minus some. There are roughly 70,000 clones in the sample; about four fifths occur only once, and more than 4.5% lies in the top ten. Sequences were derived from CD4+ or CD8+ T cells sorted from blood, sampled in a trial of the OX40 agonist ivuxolimab. The receptors here all came from an adult with an advanced solid tumor such as melanoma, head and neck, liver or kidney cancer. The CDR3 runs from the conserved cysteine through the conserved F or W. D genes are given only for firm matches. Rows give clone size only sometimes, using once, few, many, or a class for an expanded clone.

cdr3_aa cdr3_nt d_call v_call clone_size j_call
CASSPERGVAKNIQYF TGTGCCAGCAGCCCCGAAAGGGGAGTAGCCAAAAACATTCAGTACTTC NA TRBV28 NA TRBJ2-4
CASSLTGHTDTQYF TGTGCCAGCAGCTTGACGGGGCACACAGATACGCAGTATTTT NA TRBV5-6 few TRBJ2-3
CASRTGASTDTQYF TGTGCCAGCAGAACGGGGGCTAGCACAGATACGCAGTATTTT NA TRBV4-2 few TRBJ2-3
CASSFLPGAQETQYF TGCGCCAGCAGCTTTCTTCCGGGAGCTCAAGAGACCCAGTACTTC NA TRBV5-1 NA TRBJ2-5
CAATGQTNYEQYF TGTGCCGCTACCGGACAGACCAACTACGAGCAGTACTTC NA TRBV10-3 NA TRBJ2-7
CASSLALTTGTGGIQPQHF TGTGCCAGCAGCTTAGCACTTACGACCGGGACAGGGGGTATCCAGCCCCAGCATTTT TRBD1 TRBV7-8 NA TRBJ1-5
CASSQLDGTGPYEQYF TGCGCCAGCAGCCAACTAGACGGGACAGGACCCTACGAGCAGTACTTC TRBD1 TRBV4-3 NA TRBJ2-7
CASSPSGGGGETQYF TGTGCCAGCAGTCCATCGGGGGGCGGTGGGGAGACCCAGTACTTC NA TRBV6-5 few TRBJ2-5
CASSAGLGYEQYF TGTGCCAGCAGTGCGGGACTCGGGTACGAGCAGTACTTC NA TRBV2 NA TRBJ2-7
CASSPTGGAETQYF TGTGCCAGCAGCCCGACAGGAGGGGCAGAGACCCAGTACTTC NA TRBV14 few TRBJ2-5
CASKGESQPQHF TGTGCCAGCAAGGGAGAAAGTCAGCCCCAGCATTTT NA TRBV2 NA TRBJ1-5
CASGGGGELFF TGTGCCAGCGGGGGAGGCGGGGAGCTGTTTTTT NA TRBV7-8 NA TRBJ2-2
CSASTGETQYF TGCAGCGCTTCGACTGGAGAGACCCAGTACTTC NA TRBV29-1 NA TRBJ2-5
CASSQGRGGYEQFF TGTGCCAGCAGCCAAGGGCGGGGGGGGTATGAGCAGTTCTTC TRBD2 TRBV14 NA TRBJ2-1
CASSSMTSGSSNEQFF TGTGCCAGCTCATCTATGACTAGCGGGAGTTCAAATGAGCAGTTCTTC TRBD2 TRBV18 NA TRBJ2-1
CASSLAWGPDRYEQYF TGCGCCAGCAGCTTGGCCTGGGGACCAGACCGCTACGAGCAGTACTTC NA TRBV5-1 NA TRBJ2-7
CASNGGEGIHQPQHF TGTGCCAGCAATGGGGGCGAGGGAATTCATCAGCCCCAGCATTTT NA TRBV6-6 NA TRBJ1-5
CASSQTSGRIAGELFF TGTGCCAGCAGCCAGACTAGCGGGAGAATCGCCGGGGAGCTGTTTTTT TRBD2 TRBV7-8 NA TRBJ2-2
CASSLGDSHEQFF TGCGCCAGCAGCTTGGGGGACAGCCATGAGCAGTTCTTC TRBD1 TRBV5-1 NA TRBJ2-1
CASNIQQGSEQYF TGCGCCAGCAACATCCAGCAGGGGAGCGAGCAGTACTTC NA TRBV5-1 NA TRBJ2-7
CASSQDSPSSYNEQFF TGTGCCAGCAGTCAGGACAGCCCAAGCTCCTACAATGAGCAGTTCTTC NA TRBV5-4 NA TRBJ2-1
CSAGQGLWNEQFF TGCAGCGCGGGACAGGGGTTGTGGAATGAGCAGTTCTTC TRBD1 TRBV29-1 NA TRBJ2-1
CASSPADRENQPQHF TGTGCCAGCAGCCCCGCGGACAGGGAAAATCAGCCCCAGCATTTT TRBD1 TRBV28 NA TRBJ1-5
CASSPVSSAETGTQYF TGCGCCAGCAGCCCCGTAAGTAGCGCCGAAACGGGGACCCAGTACTTC NA TRBV5-1 NA TRBJ2-5
CASSPFPYEQYF TGTGCCAGCTCACCGTTTCCCTACGAGCAGTACTTC NA TRBV18 few TRBJ2-7
CASSRGTSGRPFSSYNEQFF TGCGCCAGCAGCCGAGGGACTAGCGGGCGACCTTTCAGCTCCTACAATGAGCAGTTCTTC TRBD2 TRBV5-1 few TRBJ2-1
CASSPPYTKNIQYF TGTGCCAGCAGCCCCCCCTACACGAAAAACATTCAGTACTTC NA TRBV7-8 NA TRBJ2-4
CASSLPLHSYEQYF TGTGCCAGCAGTTTACCGCTACACTCCTACGAGCAGTACTTC NA TRBV28 NA TRBJ2-7
CATSRDLPYEQYF TGTGCCACCAGCAGAGATCTTCCCTACGAGCAGTACTTC NA TRBV15 NA TRBJ2-7
CASSSSGVEETQYF TGTGCCAGCAGTTCTAGCGGGGTAGAAGAGACCCAGTACTTC TRBD2 TRBV6-6 NA TRBJ2-5